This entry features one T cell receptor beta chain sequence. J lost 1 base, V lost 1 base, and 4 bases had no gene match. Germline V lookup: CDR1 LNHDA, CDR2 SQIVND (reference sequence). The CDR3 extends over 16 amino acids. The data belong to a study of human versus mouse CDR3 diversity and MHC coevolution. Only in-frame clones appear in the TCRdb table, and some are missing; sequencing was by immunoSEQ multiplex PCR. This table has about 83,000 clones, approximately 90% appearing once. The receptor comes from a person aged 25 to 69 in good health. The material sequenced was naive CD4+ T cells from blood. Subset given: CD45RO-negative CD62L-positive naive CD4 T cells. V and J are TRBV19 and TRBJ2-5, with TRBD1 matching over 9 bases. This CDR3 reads CASSIVGTGPQETQYF. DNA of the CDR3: TGTGCCAGTAGTATAGTTGGGACAGGGCCCCAAGAGACCCAGTACTTC.